This T cell receptor beta chain was documented in a study of T cells in Graves' hyperthyroidism and ophthalmopathy. Amplification yielded TCR beta CDR3 regions, with RNA transcripts as the source. Primed by the HTBI set, a first-round RT-PCR was run on the TCR CDR3. Each CDR3 protein is one row after TCRdb ran MiXCR on the multiplex PCR reads. The table has about 600,000 distinct CDR3 sequences, 16% seen once. Patients were excluded for uncontrolled infection, other autoimmune disease, pregnancy or lactation. Every diagnosis used clinical symptoms, serum thyroxine and TRAb, thyroid ultrasound and orbital computed tomography. Germline loops: CDR1 SGHRS, CDR2 YFSETQ. After removal of 5 bases from V and 3 bases from J, the junction contained 15 bases not matched to a gene. The CDR3 runs 19 residues.

The rearrangement joins TRBV5-1 to TRBJ2-6; 9 bases match TRBD1. The material sequenced was blood. The receptor comes from a woman aged 40 to 49 with Graves' ophthalmopathy. CDR3 region: CASRARTGDQYGGANVLTF. In nucleotides, the CDR3 is TGCGCCAGCAGAGCTAGGACAGGGGACCAATACGGTGGGGCCAACGTCCTGACTTTC.